The present TCR beta chain was sequenced within a study of blood T cells in healthy people across ages. This clonotype was counted a few times. Trimming removed 0 bases from V and 6 bases from J, with 8 bases in between. This CDR3 has 13 amino acids. The germline V gene encodes CDR1 SGHTA and CDR2 FQGNSA. Primers used in a second PCR of roughly 6 to 11 cycles were a sample-barcoded 5' primer and a J-beta primer mix. A template-switch adaptor with 12 random nucleotides tagged each cDNA molecule. TCRdb reprocessed the 5' RACE reads with MiXCR, giving one entry per CDR3 protein. The repertoire holds about a million distinct CDR3 sequences, approximately 38% seen once, with around 12% in the top ten.

The TCR was taken from a man between 18 and 29 years old in good health. Material for sequencing was blood. The chain recombines TRBV7-2 with TRBJ2-5; the D is unclear. The CDR3 region has the DNA TGTGCCAGCAGCTTAGCGGTAGTTCAGACCCAGTACTTC. Translation gives CASSLAVVQTQYF.